The 31 T cell receptor beta chains reported below all come from one sample, sequenced in a study of response to subunit inactivated influenza vaccine. MiXCR, applied by TCRdb to the RT-PCR reads, yields one record per CDR3 protein. The data hold 650,000 to 800,000 distinct CDR3 sequences, with less than 20% observed a single time. The sequencing here drew on PBMCs from blood, taken 5 days after vaccination. These receptor sequences come from a man in his forties or fifties who received an inactivated influenza vaccine.

The chain recombines TRBV5-4 with TRBJ1-2; a weak D match, TRBD1 (6 bases). The CDR3 length is 15 residues. Trimming left V 2 bases short and J 3 bases short, with 14 bases between. CDR1 and CDR2 from the germline V gene are SGHNT and YYREEE (reference sequence). CDR3 in DNA: TGTGCCAGCAGCTTACAGGGCCCTATAGACTATGGCTACACCTTC. It translates to CASSLQGPIDYGYTF.

This clonotype was detected many times. J is TRBJ1-6 and V is TRBV10-2; D remains ambiguous. Trimming stripped 5 bases from V and 7 bases from J, with 9 bases between. The length of the CDR3 is 13 residues. Germline V gene sequence: CDR1 WSHSY, CDR2 SAAADI. The CDR3, as DNA: TGCGCCAGCAGTCCGGACCAAAATTCACCCCTCCACTTT. Residues: CASSPDQNSPLHF.

In DNA, the CDR3 is TGTGCCAGCAGCCCACGACTAGCCGGCCACCAAGAGACCCAGTACTTC. Its translation: CASSPRLAGHQETQYF. The chain combines TRBV12-3 or TRBV12-4 with TRBJ2-5, with 7 bases lining up with TRBD2. With V trimmed by 6 bases and J by 0 bases, 10 bases remained unmatched. The CDR3 has 16 residues.

The V call is TRBV10-3, the J call TRBJ2-1; 9 bases map to TRBD2. The CDR3 length is 16 residues. The ends lost 0 bases at V and 8 bases at J; junction bases unmatched: 8. The germline CDR1 and CDR2 sequences are ENHRY and SYGVKD. The DNA for the CDR3 is TGTGCCATCAGTGAGTCTAGCGGGAGTGTGAGTTATGAGCAGTTCTTC. The encoded protein is CAISESSGSVSYEQFF.

The chain employs TRBV7-3 and TRBJ2-1; D perhaps matches TRBD2 (6 bases). Germline V gene data show CDR1 as SGHTA and CDR2 as FQGTGA. Trimming cost V 5 bases and J 5 bases, with 16 bases left between them. The CDR3 is 15 amino acids. CDR3 sequence reads: CASSPGLLNNNEQFF. The DNA of the CDR3 is TGTGCCAGCAGCCCCGGACTACTAAATAACAATGAGCAGTTCTTC.

The chain joins TRBV12-3 or TRBV12-4 to TRBJ2-1, with 8 bases identical to TRBD1. This CDR3 is 17 amino acids long. J gave up 4 bases and V 0 bases, and 8 bases lay outside the gene matches. DNA for the CDR3: TGTGCCAGCAGTTTAGCGCGTGGCAGGGGGCCGTACAATGAGCAGTTCTTC. This encodes CASSLARGRGPYNEQFF.

This clonotype was counted a few times. DNA of the CDR3: TGCAGTGCAAGATCCGGGACTAGTTACGAGCAGTACTTC. Amino acids: CSARSGTSYEQYF. V and J are TRBV20-1 and TRBJ2-7; 8 bases line up with TRBD2. Germline V gives CDR1 DFQATT, CDR2 SNEGSKA (reference sequence). This CDR3 comprises 13 residues. V lost 6 bases and J lost 4; bases outside the gene matches: 8.

The V call is TRBV14, the J call TRBJ2-1; D is perhaps TRBD1 (5 bases). V was pared by 2 bases and J by 7 bases, with 15 bases between. Germline V gene lookup returns CDR1 SGHDN and CDR2 FVKESK. The CDR3 has 15 residues. The CDR3 here is CASSQKMGPGNEQFF. Here the CDR3 DNA reads TGTGCCAGCAGCCAAAAGATGGGCCCAGGGAATGAGCAGTTCTTC. Full variable domain (missing parts from reference TRBV14 and TRBJ2-1): EAGVTQFPSHSVIEKGQTVTLRCDPISGHDNLYWYRRVMGKEIKFLLHFVKESKQDESGMPNNRFLAERTGGTYSTLKVQPAELEDSGVYFCASSQKMGPGNEQFFGPGTRLTVL.

The chain employs TRBV12-3 or TRBV12-4 and TRBJ2-3; D remains unclear. This CDR3 comprises 15 residues. The ends were cut back, 6 bases at V and 4 bases at J, with 17 bases in the middle. The CDR3 here is CASSTPPPRPDTQYF. The DNA for the CDR3 is TGTGCCAGCAGCACTCCGCCCCCTAGACCAGATACGCAGTATTTT.

This clonotype was detected only a few times. This sequence joins TRBV20-1 and TRBJ2-3; 13 positions agree with TRBD2. This CDR3 has 16 residues. Trimming cost V 3 bases and J 0 bases; bases outside gene matches: 3. CDR1 is DFQATT and CDR2 is SNEGSKA in the germline V gene (reference sequence). The CDR3: CSARGLAGTSTDTQYF. The CDR3 region has the DNA TGCAGTGCTAGGGGACTAGCGGGAACTAGCACAGATACGCAGTATTTT.

This chain joins TRBV30 and TRBJ1-2; a possible D gene is TRBD1 (5 bases). This CDR3 has 13 residues. Germline V gene data show CDR1 as GTSNPN and CDR2 as SVGIG (reference sequence). Trimming stripped 2 bases from V and 1 base from J, with 8 bases between. CDR3 amino acids: CAWSTRVNYGYTF. The CDR3, as DNA: TGTGCCTGGAGTACCAGGGTTAACTATGGCTACACCTTC.

The chain employs TRBV4-3 and TRBJ2-3, with 9 bases that match TRBD2. Germline-derived CDR1 and CDR2 are LGHNA and YSLEER. This CDR3 is built from 19 residues. Trimming cost V 3 bases and J 2 bases; bases outside gene matches: 15. CDR3 residues: CASSHYPVGAGGVTDTQYF. CDR3 bases: TGCGCCAGCAGCCACTACCCCGTGGGGGCGGGGGGGGTCACAGATACGCAGTATTTT.

This clonotype was counted only a few times. V and J are TRBV30 and TRBJ1-5, with a tentative D call TRBD1 (5 bases). The CDR3 contains 13 residues. CDR1 is GTSNPN, CDR2 SVGIG, per germline (reference sequence). Trimming took off 3 bases at V and 6 bases at J, with 12 bases between the two ends. The CDR3 here is CAWSPGWAQPQHF. In nucleotides, the CDR3 is TGTGCCTGGAGCCCAGGGTGGGCTCAGCCCCAGCATTTT. The full variable domain, completed using reference TRBV30 and TRBJ1-5, is SQTIHQWPATLVQPVGSPLSLECTVEGTSNPNLYWYRQAAGRGLQLLFYSVGIGQISSEVPQNLSASRPQDRQFILSSKKLLLSDSGFYLCAWSPGWAQPQHFGDGTRLSIL.

V gene TRBV5-1 combines with J gene TRBJ2-1, with TRBD1 matching 7 bases. V was pared by 4 bases and J by 4 bases, with 8 bases of the junction left unmatched. Germline V gives CDR1 SGHRS, CDR2 YFSETQ. This CDR3 has 15 amino acids. Here the CDR3 reads CASSPGGLRYNEQFF. As DNA, the CDR3 is TGCGCCAGCAGCCCAGGGGGTCTGAGATACAATGAGCAGTTCTTC.

The chain joins TRBV9 to TRBJ2-1; 7 bases are shared with TRBD1. The CDR3 sequence is 15 residues long. V gave up 1 base and J gave up 2 bases; unmatched junction bases: 3. Germline V gives CDR1 SGDLS, CDR2 YYNGEE. DNA for the CDR3: TGTGCCAGCAGCGTAACCGGGACAGCCTACAATGAGCAGTTCTTC. Encoded protein: CASSVTGTAYNEQFF.

The chain has TRBV6-1 and TRBJ2-5; D may correspond to TRBD1 or TRBD2 (6 bases each). The CDR3 is made up of 13 amino acids. The germline V and J ends were trimmed by 7 bases and 7 bases, with 16 bases remaining between them. Germline V gene data show CDR1 as MNHNS and CDR2 as SASEGT. CDR3 nucleotides: TGTGCCAGCAATCAGTTGGGGGGCGGGACCCAGTACTTC. It translates to CASNQLGGGTQYF.

This clonotype turned up a few times. This sequence joins TRBV4-1 and TRBJ2-7; D remains unclear. The V gene's germline CDR1 is MGHRA and CDR2 YSYEKL. Trimming took 0 bases from V and 1 from J, leaving 7 bases between them. The CDR3 spans 14 residues. As DNA, the CDR3 is TGCGCCAGCAGCCAAGATTACGGGTCCTACGAGCAGTACTTC. Encoded protein: CASSQDYGSYEQYF.

The chain couples TRBV4-2 to TRBJ2-6, with D maybe TRBD1 (6 bases). This CDR3 spans 18 amino acids. V lost 1 base and J lost 2, with 15 bases in between. Germline V gene lookup returns CDR1 LGHNA and CDR2 YNFKEQ. This CDR3 is CASSQGTPGVAGANVLTF. The CDR3 DNA is TGTGCCAGCAGCCAAGGAACGCCAGGGGTAGCTGGGGCCAACGTCCTGACTTTC.

The chain combines TRBV7-6 with TRBJ2-3; TRBD1 or TRBD2 may be the D gene (6 bases each). The CDR3 runs to 16 residues. V was trimmed by 0 bases and J by 4 bases, leaving 14 bases between them. Germline V gene data show CDR1 as SGHVS and CDR2 as FNYEAQ. The CDR3 protein is CASSLARRGKADTQYF. CDR3 in DNA: TGTGCCAGCAGCTTAGCTCGGAGGGGGAAGGCAGATACGCAGTATTTT.

This clonotype was seen a handful of times. V is TRBV5-5 and J is TRBJ2-1, with D tentatively TRBD2 (6 bases). The V gene lost 8 bases and the J gene lost 5 bases, with 8 bases spanning the gap. From germline, CDR1 is SGHKS and CDR2 YYEKEE (reference sequence). This CDR3 has 11 amino acids. This CDR3 reads CASKRDNEQFF. CDR3 sequence (DNA): TGTGCCAGTAAGCGGGACAATGAGCAGTTCTTC.

This clonotype turned up a few times. This rearrangement joins TRBV15 to TRBJ2-3; TRBD1 is a possible D gene (5 bases). The V gene's germline CDR1 is LNHNV and CDR2 YYDKDF (reference sequence). The V gene lost 0 bases and the J gene lost 3 bases, with 7 bases spanning the gap. This CDR3 is built from 14 residues. CDR3 bases: TGTGCCACCAGCAGAGAGAGACAGACAGATACGCAGTATTTT. Translating gives CATSRERQTDTQYF.

The rearrangement links TRBV18 to TRBJ1-4; tentatively, D is TRBD1 (5 bases). CDR1 KGHSH and CDR2 LQKENI come from the germline V gene. The CDR3 is 16 amino acids. V lost 3 bases to trimming and J lost 0 bases, with 11 bases between them. The CDR3 region is CASSPNATATNEKLFF. Here the CDR3 DNA reads TGTGCCAGCTCACCTAACGCGACAGCAACTAATGAAAAACTGTTTTTT. Full variable domain (outside the CDR3, taken from reference TRBV18 and TRBJ1-4): NAGVMQNPRHLVRRRGQEARLRCSPMKGHSHVYWYRQLPEEGLKFMVYLQKENIIDESGMPKERFSAEFPKEGPSILRIQQVVRGDSAAYFCASSPNATATNEKLFFGSGTQLSVL.

V gene TRBV7-8 combines with J gene TRBJ2-7; unclear D gene. CDR1 is SGHVS, CDR2 FQNEAQ, per germline. This CDR3 has 16 residues. The V gene lost 2 bases and the J gene lost 4 bases, with 18 bases spanning the gap. Written as DNA, the CDR3 is TGTGCCAGCAGCTTAAGTCGTCTTTCCAGGCTGTACGAGCAGTACTTC. Its translation is CASSLSRLSRLYEQYF. The whole variable domain, filled in from reference TRBV7-8 and TRBJ2-7, reads GAGVSQSPRYKVAKRGQDVALRCDPISGHVSLFWYQQALGQGPEFLTYFQNEAQLDKSGLPSDRFFAERPEGSVSTLKIQRTQQEDSAVYLCASSLSRLSRLYEQYFGPGTRLTVT.

This clonotype was counted many times. The rearrangement links TRBV5-1 to TRBJ2-1; 14 positions match TRBD2. With V trimmed by 5 bases and J by 12 bases, 7 bases remained unmatched. CDR1 and CDR2 from the germline V gene are SGHRS and YFSETQ. The CDR3 extends over 14 amino acids. The CDR3 sequence: CASRGTSGGLGQFF. The DNA for the CDR3 is TGCGCCAGCAGAGGGACTAGCGGGGGATTGGGGCAGTTCTTC.

The chain combines TRBV20-1 with TRBJ2-7, with 7 bases lining up with TRBD2. Germline values: CDR1 DFQATT, CDR2 SNEGSKA (reference sequence). There are 16 residues in the CDR3. The trim removed 1 base at V and 3 bases at J, leaving 12 bases unmatched. The CDR3 here is CSARGHPGAGLYEQYF. The CDR3 DNA sequence: TGCAGTGCTAGAGGCCACCCCGGAGCGGGACTCTACGAGCAGTACTTC.

The chain couples TRBV18 to TRBJ2-7; no clear D gene. Between the trimmed V and J ends, which lost 8 bases and 7 bases, there was a span of 6 bases. CDR1 and CDR2 from the germline V gene are KGHSH and LQKENI. The CDR3 consists of 9 residues. Here the CDR3 DNA reads TGTGCCAGCCATATAGAGCAGTACTTC. Amino acid sequence: CASHIEQYF.

There are a few counts of this clonotype. This rearrangement joins TRBV20-1 to TRBJ2-3; 13 nucleotides line up with TRBD2. The CDR3 is 16 residues long. V dropped 4 bases and J dropped 1; count of bases not matched to a gene: 5. The V gene's germline CDR1 is DFQATT and CDR2 SNEGSKA (reference sequence). CDR3 sequence reads: CSAKLAGGPRTDTQYF. The CDR3 nucleotides are TGCAGTGCTAAACTAGCGGGAGGGCCTCGCACAGATACGCAGTATTTT.

This clonotype was counted a single time. The CDR3 bases are TGCAGTGCTGTCCCTTGGGGGGACTCCATCTCCTACGAGCAGTACTTC. Translating it yields CSAVPWGDSISYEQYF. The rearrangement joins TRBV20-1 to TRBJ2-7; maybe TRBD2 (6 bases). V gave up 5 bases and J gave up 0 bases, with 20 bases separating them. The germline gives CDR1 DFQATT, CDR2 SNEGSKA (reference sequence). The CDR3 sequence is 16 residues long.

The chain recombines TRBV5-1 with TRBJ2-5, with unresolved D. Germline CDR1 reads SGHRS; CDR2 reads YFSETQ. The CDR3 totals 12 residues. V gave up 6 bases and J gave up 0 bases, with 6 bases separating them. CDR3 sequence (DNA): TGCGCCAGCACGTCGAACCAAGAGACCCAGTACTTC. As protein: CASTSNQETQYF.

This clonotype was seen at least ten times. CDR3 DNA: TGTGCCAGCAGCGTAGGGGACGGAGAAGCTTTCTTT. Translating gives CASSVGDGEAFF. J is TRBJ1-1 and V is TRBV9; perhaps TRBD1 as D (5 bases). This CDR3 contains 12 residues. Trimming cost V 0 bases and J 8 bases, with 8 bases left between them. Germline V lookup: CDR1 SGDLS, CDR2 YYNGEE.

This clonotype has only a few counts. The chain is built from TRBV4-1 and TRBJ1-1, with D perhaps TRBD1 (5 bases). V lost 0 bases and J lost 1, with 15 bases in between. The CDR3 totals 17 residues. CDR1 MGHRA and CDR2 YSYEKL come from the germline V gene. In DNA, the CDR3 is TGCGCCAGCAGCCAAGATCTTACACCCACAGGGAACACTGAAGCTTTCTTT. This encodes CASSQDLTPTGNTEAFF.